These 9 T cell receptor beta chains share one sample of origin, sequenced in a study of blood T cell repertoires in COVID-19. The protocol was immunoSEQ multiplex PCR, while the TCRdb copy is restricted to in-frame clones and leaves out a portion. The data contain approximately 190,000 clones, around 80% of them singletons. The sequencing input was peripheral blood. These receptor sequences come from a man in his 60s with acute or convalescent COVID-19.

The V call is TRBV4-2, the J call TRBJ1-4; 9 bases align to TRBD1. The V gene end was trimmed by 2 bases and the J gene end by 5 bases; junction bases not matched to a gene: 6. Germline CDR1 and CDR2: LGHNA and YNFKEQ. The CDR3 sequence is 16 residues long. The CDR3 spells CASSQSRTGENEKLFF. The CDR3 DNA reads TGTGCCAGCAGCCAATCCCGGACAGGGGAGAATGAAAAACTGTTTTTT.

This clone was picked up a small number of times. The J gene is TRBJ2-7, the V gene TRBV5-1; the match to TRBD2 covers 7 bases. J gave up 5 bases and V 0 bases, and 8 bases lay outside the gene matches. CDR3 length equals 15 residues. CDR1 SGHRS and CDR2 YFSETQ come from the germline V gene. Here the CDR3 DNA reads TGCGCCAGCAGCTTGGCAGGGCAGAGCGGGAACGAGCAGTACTTC. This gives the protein CASSLAGQSGNEQYF.

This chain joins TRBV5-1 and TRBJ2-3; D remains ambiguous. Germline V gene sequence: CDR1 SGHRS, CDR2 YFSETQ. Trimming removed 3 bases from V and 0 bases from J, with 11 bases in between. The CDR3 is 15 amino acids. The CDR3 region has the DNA TGCGCCAGCAGCTGGTCGGGTAGGAGCACAGATACGCAGTATTTT. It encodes CASSWSGRSTDTQYF.

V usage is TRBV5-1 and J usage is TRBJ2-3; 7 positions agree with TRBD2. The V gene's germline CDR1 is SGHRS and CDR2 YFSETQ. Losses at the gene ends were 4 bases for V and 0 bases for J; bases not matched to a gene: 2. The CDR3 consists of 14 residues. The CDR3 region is CASSRGGSTDTQYF. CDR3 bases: TGCGCCAGCAGCCGCGGGGGTAGCACAGATACGCAGTATTTT. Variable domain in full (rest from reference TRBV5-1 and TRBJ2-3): KAGVTQTPRYLIKTRGQQVTLSCSPISGHRSVSWYQQTPGQGLQFLFEYFSETQRNKGNFPGRFSGRQFSNSRSEMNVSTLELGDSALYLCASSRGGSTDTQYFGPGTRLTVL.

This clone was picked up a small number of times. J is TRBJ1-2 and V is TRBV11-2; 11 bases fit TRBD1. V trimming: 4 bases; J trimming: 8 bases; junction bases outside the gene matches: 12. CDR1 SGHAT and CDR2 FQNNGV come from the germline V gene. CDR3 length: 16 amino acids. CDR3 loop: CASSYYRGQGAGGYTF. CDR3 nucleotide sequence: TGTGCCAGCAGCTACTATCGAGGACAGGGGGCTGGAGGCTACACCTTC.

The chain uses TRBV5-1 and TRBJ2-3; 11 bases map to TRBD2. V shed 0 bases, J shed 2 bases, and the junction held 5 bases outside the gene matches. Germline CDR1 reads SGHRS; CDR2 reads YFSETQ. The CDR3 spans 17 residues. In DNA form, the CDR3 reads TGCGCCAGCAGCTTGGGAGGGACTAGCGGATACACAGATACGCAGTATTTT. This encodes CASSLGGTSGYTDTQYF. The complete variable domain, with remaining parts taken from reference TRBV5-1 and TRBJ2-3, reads KAGVTQTPRYLIKTRGQQVTLSCSPISGHRSVSWYQQTPGQGLQFLFEYFSETQRNKGNFPGRFSGRQFSNSRSEMNVSTLELGDSALYLCASSLGGTSGYTDTQYFGPGTRLTVL.

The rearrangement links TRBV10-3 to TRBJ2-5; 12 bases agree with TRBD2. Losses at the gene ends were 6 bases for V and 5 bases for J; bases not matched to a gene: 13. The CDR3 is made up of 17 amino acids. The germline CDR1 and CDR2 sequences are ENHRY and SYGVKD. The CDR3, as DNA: TGTGCCATCAGCAATCCCTCACTAGCGGGGGGCCCGGAGACCCAGTACTTC. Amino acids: CAISNPSLAGGPETQYF.

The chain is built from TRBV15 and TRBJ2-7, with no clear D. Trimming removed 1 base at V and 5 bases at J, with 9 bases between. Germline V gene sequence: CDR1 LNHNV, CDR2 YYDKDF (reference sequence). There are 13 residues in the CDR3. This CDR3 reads CATSRGHIHEQYF. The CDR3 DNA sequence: TGTGCCACCAGCAGAGGCCACATCCACGAGCAGTACTTC.

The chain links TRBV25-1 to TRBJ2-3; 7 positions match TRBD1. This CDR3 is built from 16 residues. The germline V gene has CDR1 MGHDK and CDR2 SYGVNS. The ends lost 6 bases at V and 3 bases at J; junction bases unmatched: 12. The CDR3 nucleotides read TGTGCCAGCAGACCAATGACAGGGTCCGGTACAGATACGCAGTATTTT. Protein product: CASRPMTGSGTDTQYF.